The clone carrying this TCR beta chain has only one observation. Its matching antigen is unknown. A read error may account for a junction end that differs from germline. The researchers obtained blood RNA from unsorted whole blood and also extracted germline DNA. Among the patients, all had chronic HBV infection and none had been treated. This specimen belongs to a study of tumor-infiltrating lymphocytes in primary liver carcinoma. Study background: Male and female patients aged 30 to 69 years made up the cohort. Tumor staging was T1-T3 N0M0; sizes spanned roughly 4.2 to 10 cm across. Study outcomes and limitations: Samples, which were bulk and unsorted, did not allow CD4+ and CD8+ repertoires to be compared.

This CDR3 contains 13 residues. From germline, CDR1 is SQVTM and CDR2 ANQGSEA. The investigators made TCR beta cDNA from about 510 ng total RNA, using a constant-region primer. TCR beta libraries came from three nested multiplex PCR rounds using slightly modified ARM-PCR. In the first two PCR rounds, TRBV1-TRBV30 forward primers were paired with a C-beta reverse primer, and each round lasted about 9 cycles. TCRdb passed the multiplex PCR reads through MiXCR, listing each CDR3 protein once. The sample records 250,000 to 400,000 distinct CDR3 sequences, more than 55% being singletons. This clonotype originated in a man aged 35 to 55 with primary liver carcinoma and hepatitis B virus infection. The sequencing sample was made of peripheral blood. The rearrangement links TRBV29-1 to TRBJ1-1; D not certain. The CDR3 reads CSAWTATNTEAFF. The CDR3 nucleotides read TGCAGCGCCTGGACCGCTACGAACACCGAAGCTTTCTTT.